The present TCR beta chain was sequenced within a study of T cells in Graves' hyperthyroidism and ophthalmopathy. This CDR3 has 14 amino acids. Germline V lookup: CDR1 KGHSH, CDR2 LQKENI. The trim removed 4 bases at V and 3 bases at J, leaving 5 bases unmatched. This clonotype came up a few times. TCR beta CDR3 regions were amplified from RNA transcripts. A first-round RT-PCR of the TCR CDR3 used the HTBI primer set. A single record per CDR3 protein comes from TCRdb applying MiXCR to the multiplex PCR reads. The data show 150,000 to 200,000 distinct CDR3 sequences, approximately 9% seen once. The receptor's source is a woman between 18 and 29 years old with Graves' hyperthyroidism that later progressed to Graves' ophthalmopathy. The specimen was blood. The chain recombines TRBV18 with TRBJ1-1, with 7 positions matching TRBD1. The CDR3 reads CASSLRGLYTEAFF. DNA for the CDR3: TGTGCCAGCTCACTAAGGGGGCTTTACACTGAAGCTTTCTTT.